The 18 T cell receptor beta chains below were found in one sample sequenced in a study of cytomegalovirus exposure and HLA in healthy donors. Clones were read by immunoSEQ multiplex PCR, and TCRdb kept only the in-frame ones, dropping some. The sample consists of fewer than 400,000 clones, 70% to 90% of them appearing once. What was sequenced was PBMCs. These receptors came from a man aged 25-45 years in good health and CMV-seronegative.

This chain links TRBV4-1 with TRBJ2-5; 9 bases align to TRBD1. The germline V gene has CDR1 MGHRA and CDR2 YSYEKL. V shed 0 bases, J shed 4 bases, and the junction held 6 bases outside the gene matches. The CDR3 loop spans 16 amino acids. The CDR3 spells CASSQDRQGVRETQYF. CDR3 in DNA: TGCGCCAGCAGCCAAGACCGACAGGGGGTGAGAGAGACCCAGTACTTC.

The chain links TRBV7-8 to TRBJ1-2; 7 nucleotides agree with TRBD1. The CDR3 is 14 residues long. Germline assignment: CDR1 SGHVS and CDR2 FQNEAQ. V shed 1 base, J shed 4 bases, and the junction held 3 bases outside the gene matches. In DNA form, the CDR3 reads TGTGCCAGCAGCTTAGGAGGGGGCGGCTATGGCTACACCTTC. It codes for CASSLGGGGYGYTF. The full variable domain, in which reference TRBV7-8 and TRBJ1-2 provide the parts outside the CDR3, is GAGVSQSPRYKVAKRGQDVALRCDPISGHVSLFWYQQALGQGPEFLTYFQNEAQLDKSGLPSDRFFAERPEGSVSTLKIQRTQQEDSAVYLCASSLGGGGYGYTFGSGTRLTVV.

J is TRBJ1-2 and V is TRBV19; the match to TRBD1 covers 7 bases. The V and J ends lost 4 bases and 5 bases, in that order; junction bases with no gene match: 13. Germline CDR1 is LNHDA and CDR2 is SQIVND (reference sequence). This CDR3 has 16 amino acids. CDR3 nucleotides: TGTGCCAGTAGTAACCCCGACAGGGCAGGAGGTTATGGCTACACCTTC. Amino acids: CASSNPDRAGGYGYTF.

CDR3 in amino acids: CASSEPEGGNQPQHF. As DNA, the CDR3 is TGTGCCAGCAGCGAACCCGAGGGGGGCAATCAGCCCCAGCATTTT. J is TRBJ1-5 and V is TRBV2, with D possibly matching TRBD1 (6 bases). V lost 6 bases and J 2 bases, leaving 14 bases between the germline ends. This CDR3 is 15 amino acids long. The germline gives CDR1 SNHLY, CDR2 FYNNEI.

The chain carries TRBV18 and TRBJ1-6, with 7 nucleotides matching TRBD1. V trimming: 5 bases; J trimming: 0 bases; junction bases outside the gene matches: 4. This CDR3 is 16 amino acids long. CDR1 and CDR2 from the germline V gene are KGHSH and LQKENI. In nucleotides, the CDR3 is TGTGCCAGCTCAGAGGGACAGAGCTCCTATAATTCACCCCTCCACTTT. It yields the protein CASSEGQSSYNSPLHF.

The chain couples TRBV25-1 to TRBJ2-7; TRBD1 aligns across 8 bases. Germline CDR1 is MGHDK and CDR2 is SYGVNS. After removal of 3 bases from V and 2 bases from J, the junction contained 6 bases not matched to a gene. CDR3 length: 15 residues. CDR3 nucleotides: TGTGCCAGCAGTGATCAGAGGACAGGGACCTACGAGCAGTACTTC. Its translation: CASSDQRTGTYEQYF.

V is TRBV19 and J is TRBJ2-2, with a possible D match to TRBD1 (5 bases). Between the trimmed V and J ends, which lost 10 bases and 3 bases, there was a span of 9 bases. Germline V gene lookup returns CDR1 LNHDA and CDR2 SQIVND (reference sequence). The CDR3 is made up of 12 amino acids. CDR3 in DNA: TGTGCCACGACAGTTCACACCGGGGAGCTGTTTTTT. Its translation is CATTVHTGELFF. Combining the CDR3 with reference TRBV19 and TRBJ2-2 gives the whole variable domain DGGITQSPKYLFRKEGQNVTLSCEQNLNHDAMYWYRQDPGQGLRLIYYSQIVNDFQKGDIAEGYSVSREKKESFPLTVTSAQKNPTAFYLCATTVHTGELFFGEGSRLTVL.

The genes are TRBV5-6 and TRBJ2-1, with D perhaps matching TRBD2 (5 bases). V lost 2 bases to trimming and J lost 14 bases, with 11 bases between them. This CDR3 is 11 amino acids long. The V gene's germline CDR1 is SGHDT and CDR2 YYEEEE. CDR3: CASSFGNKEFF. CDR3 bases: TGTGCCAGCAGCTTCGGGAATAAGGAGTTCTTC.

CDR3: CASSPPWTIYEQYF. For the CDR3, the DNA is TGTGCCAGCTCACCACCGTGGACAATCTACGAGCAGTACTTC. The rearrangement joins TRBV18 to TRBJ2-7, with D possibly being TRBD1 (5 bases). There are 14 residues in the CDR3. Trimming pared 0 bases from V and 3 bases from J, leaving 9 bases between. Germline loops: CDR1 KGHSH, CDR2 LQKENI.

The chain combines TRBV5-6 with TRBJ1-4, with D hard to call. Per the germline V gene, CDR1 is SGHDT and CDR2 is YYEEEE. V lost 3 bases, J lost 4 bases, and 10 bases lay in between. This CDR3 is 14 amino acids long. CDR3 loop: CASSSQTFNEKLFF. In DNA form, the CDR3 reads TGTGCCAGCAGCTCACAGACGTTTAATGAAAAACTGTTTTTT.

The V call is TRBV4-1, the J call TRBJ1-5; TRBD1 might be the D (5 bases). V was trimmed by 1 base and J by 6 bases, leaving 16 bases between them. This CDR3 is 16 amino acids long. Per the germline V gene, CDR1 is MGHRA and CDR2 is YSYEKL. CDR3 sequence (DNA): TGCGCCAGCAGCCAAGTCCGGCAGGGTCGGGCTCAGCCCCAGCATTTT. Its translation is CASSQVRQGRAQPQHF.

Here the CDR3 reads CASSELLASEQYF. The CDR3 DNA reads as TGTGCCAGCAGTGAATTGCTAGCAAGCGAGCAGTACTTC. The chain links TRBV25-1 to TRBJ2-7, with D perhaps matching TRBD2 (5 bases). Germline V lookup: CDR1 MGHDK, CDR2 SYGVNS. This CDR3 is 13 amino acids long. With 1 base removed from V and 6 bases from J, the gap between germline ends came to 10 bases.

The chain combines TRBV16 with TRBJ2-7; D perhaps matches TRBD1 (6 bases). Germline values: CDR1 KGHSY, CDR2 FQNENV. This CDR3 has 14 residues. V lost 4 bases and J 0 bases, leaving 10 bases between the germline ends. The CDR3 DNA reads as TGTGCCAGCAGCCGACAGGACCCCTCCTACGAGCAGTACTTC. Translating it yields CASSRQDPSYEQYF.

This clone is a singleton in its sample. The rearrangement uses TRBV9 and TRBJ2-7; tentative D call: TRBD2 (6 bases). CDR1 is SGDLS, CDR2 YYNGEE, per germline. Trimming took off 0 bases at V and 0 bases at J, with 10 bases between the two ends. The CDR3 contains 15 residues. CDR3 amino acids: CASSVGRGSSYEQYF. The CDR3 coding sequence is TGTGCCAGCAGCGTAGGTCGGGGGAGCTCCTACGAGCAGTACTTC. The variable domain in full, with the rest retrieved from reference TRBV9 and TRBJ2-7, is DSGVTQTPKHLITATGQRVTLRCSPRSGDLSVYWYQQSLDQGLQFLIQYYNGEERAKGNILERFSAQQFPDLHSELNLSSLELGDSALYFCASSVGRGSSYEQYFGPGTRLTVT.

The V and J genes are TRBV9 and TRBJ1-5, with D unresolved. There are 16 residues in the CDR3. The V end was cut by 0 bases, the J end by 0 bases, with 10 bases between. The germline CDR1 and CDR2 sequences are SGDLS and YYNGEE. This CDR3 is CASSVVLIGSNQPQHF. For the CDR3, the DNA is TGTGCCAGCAGCGTAGTACTTATTGGTAGCAATCAGCCCCAGCATTTT.

The chain links TRBV6-5 to TRBJ2-7, with D perhaps TRBD1 (6 bases). Germline loops: CDR1 MNHEY, CDR2 SVGAGI. There are 14 residues in the CDR3. The V and J ends lost 6 bases and 2 bases respectively, with 14 bases between them. The CDR3 DNA reads TGTGCCAGCAGGAACCGGGACACCCCCTACGAGCAGTACTTC. Amino acid sequence: CASRNRDTPYEQYF.

The chain carries TRBV5-1 and TRBJ2-3, with 13 positions matching TRBD2. The CDR3 length is 15 residues. The germline CDR1 and CDR2 sequences are SGHRS and YFSETQ. V shed 5 bases and J 11 bases; nucleotides not matched to a gene: 11. CDR3 region: CASSKGTSGEWRQYF. CDR3 sequence (DNA): TGCGCCAGCAGTAAGGGGACTAGCGGGGAGTGGAGGCAGTATTTT.

This clone occurred a few times. One end of the junction fails to match germline, which may point to a read error. The rearrangement uses TRBV4-1 and TRBJ1-2, with D unclear. CDR3 length equals 11 residues. Germline V lookup: CDR1 MGHRA, CDR2 YSYEKL. CDR3 sequence (DNA): TGCGCCAGCAGCCAAGAGGGAGGCCGGGTCTTC. This codes for CASSQEGGRVF.